This T cell receptor (beta chain) stems from a study of cytomegalovirus exposure and HLA in healthy donors. The CDR3 extends over 15 amino acids. Germline V gene data show CDR1 as MDHEN and CDR2 as SYDVKM. Trimming removed 5 bases from V and 5 bases from J, with 15 bases in between. The PCR used 60 Vbeta and 13 Jbeta primers. Generated by immunoSEQ multiplex PCR, the TCRdb table keeps only in-frame clones and is missing some. This table holds about 160,000 clones. What was sequenced was PBMCs. The clonotype originates from a man under 40 in good health and CMV-seronegative. The rearrangement links TRBV28 to TRBJ2-2; D is perhaps TRBD2 (5 bases). As DNA, the CDR3 is TGTGCCAGCAGTCACGGAGTGAGGGCAACCGGGGAGCTGTTTTTT. It codes for CASSHGVRATGELFF.